This T cell receptor (beta chain) was found in a study of blood T cell repertoires in COVID-19. About the research overall: The samples span acute and convalescent COVID-19 from the United States, Italy and Spain. In each case, the material was cDNA or gDNA derived from T cells, B-cell-depleted T cells, or PBMCs.

This clone is a singleton in its sample. As handled by the study authors: Reference gene primer amplification yielded estimated nucleated cell counts. Generated by immunoSEQ multiplex PCR, the TCRdb table keeps only in-frame clones and is missing some. For V, J and clone size, that table is used; D and trimming come from the DNA. The sample lists more than 150,000 clones; about 89% were seen once. CDR1 and CDR2 from the germline V gene are KGHSH and LQKENI. Trimming cost V 6 bases and J 0 bases, with 6 bases left between them. The CDR3 has 13 residues. Sequencing was done on a sample of peripheral blood. The TCR comes from a man aged 40-55 years with active or convalescent COVID-19. The chain recombines TRBV18 with TRBJ1-3; D may be TRBD1 (5 bases). CDR3 sequence (DNA): TGTGCCAGCTCGGGGCTCTCTGGAAACACCATATATTTT. This translates into CASSGLSGNTIYF.